These 23 T cell receptor beta chains were all obtained from the same sample, sequenced in a study of T cells in Graves' hyperthyroidism and ophthalmopathy. What was amplified from RNA transcripts were TCR beta CDR3 regions. An initial round of RT-PCR targeting the TCR CDR3 relied on the HTBI primer set. Each CDR3 protein gets one entry after TCRdb re-called the multiplex PCR reads with MiXCR. This table holds about 510,000 distinct CDR3 sequences, 46% found once. Sequenced sample: peripheral blood or thyroid tissue (not recorded which). Receptors were obtained from an adult woman with Graves' disease, either hyperthyroidism or ophthalmopathy (not recorded which).

In its sample, this clonotype was seen many times. CDR3 DNA sequence: TGCAGTGCTAGATCCGGGTTTTCCTTTCAGCCCCAGCATTTT. Amino acids: CSARSGFSFQPQHF. The genes are TRBV20-1 and TRBJ1-5; the D is unclear. CDR3 size: 14 residues. The ends were cut back, 2 bases at V and 6 bases at J, with 14 bases in the middle. Germline V gene data show CDR1 as DFQATT and CDR2 as SNEGSKA (reference sequence).

In regard to this clonotype: A junction end diverges from the germline sequence, so it may reflect a read error. The genes are TRBV5-1 and TRBJ2-7, with no clear D. CDR3 length equals 14 residues. Germline V gives CDR1 SGHRS, CDR2 YFSETQ. The CDR3 loop reads CASSPGWDSYEQYF. The DNA for the CDR3 is TGTGCCAGCAGCCCCGGGTGGGACTCCTACGAGCAGTACTTC.

The chain recombines TRBV7-2 with TRBJ2-5; D possibly uses TRBD1 or TRBD2 (5 bases each). This CDR3 spans 14 amino acids. Trimming removed 3 bases at V and 4 bases at J, with 12 bases between. CDR1 is SGHTA and CDR2 is FQGNSA in the germline V gene. The CDR3 region is CASSFDRGIETQYF. CDR3 sequence (DNA): TGTGCCAGCAGCTTCGACCGGGGCATAGAGACCCAGTACTTC.

This clonotype was recorded many times. V usage is TRBV20-1 and J usage is TRBJ2-7, with 10 bases that match TRBD2. The V gene end was trimmed by 3 bases and the J gene end by 4 bases; junction bases not matched to a gene: 6. There are 14 residues in the CDR3. The germline gives CDR1 DFQATT, CDR2 SNEGSKA (reference sequence). The CDR3 protein is CSARQNSGRYEQYF. In DNA form, the CDR3 reads TGCAGTGCTAGGCAGAATAGCGGGAGGTACGAGCAGTACTTC.

The rearrangement uses TRBV7-9 and TRBJ2-7; D tentatively reads TRBD1 or TRBD2 (7 bases each). CDR3 length equals 12 residues. Germline V gene sequence: CDR1 SEHNR, CDR2 FQNEAQ (reference sequence). V lost 7 bases and J 7 bases, leaving 14 bases between the germline ends. The CDR3 sequence is CASIARGGEQYF. CDR3 DNA: TGTGCCAGCATAGCCAGGGGGGGAGAGCAGTACTTC.

This clonotype came up many times. The J gene is TRBJ2-2, the V gene TRBV11-2; the match to TRBD2 covers 11 bases. The CDR3 spans 17 residues. V was clipped by 5 bases and J by 5 bases; unmatched bases: 10. The V gene's germline CDR1 is SGHAT and CDR2 FQNNGV. The CDR3 region is CASSPRLAGMRTGELFF. CDR3 nucleotide sequence: TGTGCCAGCAGCCCCCGACTAGCGGGAATGAGGACCGGGGAGCTGTTTTTT.

This clonotype was counted at least ten times. The chain combines TRBV5-8 with TRBJ1-6; no firm D call. Germline-derived CDR1 and CDR2 are SGHTS and YDEGEE. Trimming pared 1 base from V and 7 bases from J, leaving 9 bases between. CDR3 length equals 14 residues. CDR3 DNA: TGTGCCAGCAGCTTGAGGCGGTTAAATTCACCCCTCCACTTT. Its protein product is CASSLRRLNSPLHF. The entire variable domain, with the rest obtained from reference TRBV5-8 and TRBJ1-6, is as follows: EAGVTQSPTHLIKTRGQQATLRCSPISGHTSVYWYQQALGLGLQFLLWYDEGEERNRGNFPPRFSGRQFPNYSSELNVNALELEDSALYLCASSLRRLNSPLHFGNGTRLTVT.

To note about this clonotype: One end of the junction is discordant with germline, which a read error may explain. The chain uses TRBV2 and TRBJ2-5; 8 positions agree with TRBD2. The length of the CDR3 is 14 residues. Germline CDR1 and CDR2: SNHLY and FYNNEI. The CDR3 spells CASSSPSGGETQYF. The CDR3 DNA reads as TGTGCAAGCAGCAGCCCCTCGGGAGGGGAGACCCAGTACTTC.

This clonotype was recorded only once. In this CDR3 the conserved last residue, phenylalanine or tryptophan, is missing, so a read error is likely. The limits of the CDR3 on the DNA are not certain, so only TCRdb's listed CDR3 is given. The chain recombines TRBV30 with TRBJ2-6; the table's D call, TRBD1, has no DNA check behind it. Germline CDR1 and CDR2: GTSNPN and SVGIG (reference sequence). Termini included, the CDR3 measures 8 amino acids. CDR3 sequence: CAWRSRRA.

This chain connects TRBV29-1 to TRBJ2-2; D could derive from TRBD1 or TRBD2 (5 bases each). Germline assignment: CDR1 SQVTM and CDR2 ANQGSEA. V was clipped by 6 bases and J by 5 bases, with 16 bases between them. The CDR3 spans 14 residues. CDR3 sequence: CSVEGPTLTGELFF. For the CDR3, the DNA is TGCAGCGTCGAGGGACCAACTCTAACCGGGGAGCTGTTTTTT.

This clonotype showed up many times. The V gene is TRBV11-2, the J gene TRBJ2-7, with 7 bases lining up with TRBD1. The germline gives CDR1 SGHAT, CDR2 FQNNGV. V was clipped by 2 bases and J by 5 bases; unmatched bases: 12. CDR3 length: 16 amino acids. DNA of the CDR3: TGTGCCAGCAGCTTAAGAAAGGCAGGGGGATGGGACGAGCAGTACTTC. It encodes CASSLRKAGGWDEQYF. Using reference TRBV11-2 and TRBJ2-7 for the parts outside the CDR3, the full variable domain is EAGVAQSPRYKIIEKRQSVAFWCNPISGHATLYWYQQILGQGPKLLIQFQNNGVVDDSQLPKDRFSAERLKGVDSTLKIQPAKLEDSAVYLCASSLRKAGGWDEQYFGPGTRLTVT.

The CDR3 region has the DNA TGTGCCAGCACCACCGGGACAGGGTTCGTCGGGGCCAACGTCCTGACTTTC. Translated: CASTTGTGFVGANVLTF. J is TRBJ2-6 and V is TRBV2, with TRBD1 identical over 9 bases. This CDR3 region has 17 residues. Germline trimming cut 7 bases from V and 4 bases from J; bases unmatched to any gene: 11. Germline loops: CDR1 SNHLY, CDR2 FYNNEI.

Comment on this clonotype: This could be a read error, since a much larger clone is one nucleotide away. The chain recombines TRBV28 with TRBJ2-5; 8 nucleotides line up with TRBD2. Per the germline V gene, CDR1 is MDHEN and CDR2 is SYDVKM. The ends lost 4 bases at V and 1 base at J; junction bases unmatched: 14. The CDR3 loop spans 18 amino acids. The CDR3 DNA follows: TGTGCCAGCAGTTCTACTCAAAAGACTAGCGACCCCCAAGAGACCCAGTACTTC. This encodes CASSSTQKTSDPQETQYF.

V gene TRBV10-3 combines with J gene TRBJ2-5, with 11 bases identical to TRBD1. The J call may not be correct, given that the DNA end is closer to TRBJ2-7. CDR1 ENHRY and CDR2 SYGVKD come from the germline V gene. The CDR3 runs to 13 residues. CDR3: CAISTGTGGEQYF. The CDR3 DNA reads TGTGCCATCAGCACCGGGACAGGGGGCGAGCAGTACTTC.

V gene TRBV29-1 combines with J gene TRBJ1-5; D might be TRBD1 (5 bases). Germline V CDR1 and CDR2: SQVTM, ANQGSEA. Trimming took 8 bases from V and 6 from J, leaving 14 bases between them. The length of the CDR3 is 12 residues. The CDR3 region has the DNA TGCAGCAGTTCGGGGACGGCTCAGCCCCAGCATTTT. It is translated as CSSSGTAQPQHF.

This clonotype came up a few times. The rearrangement links TRBV5-1 to TRBJ2-3, with no clear D. Germline V gives CDR1 SGHRS, CDR2 YFSETQ. Trimming removed 3 bases from V and 6 bases from J, with 29 bases in between. The CDR3 consists of 19 residues. This CDR3 is CASSSVDRSPIFSADTQYF. Here the CDR3 DNA reads TGCGCCAGCAGCTCCGTGGACCGATCCCCCATCTTTTCGGCGGATACGCAGTATTTT.

Turning to this clonotype: At one boundary the junction diverges from the germline segment, which might be a read error. The chain employs TRBV10-2 and TRBJ2-7, with TRBD1 as a possible D gene (6 bases). The CDR3 runs 14 residues. Germline V CDR1 and CDR2: WSHSY, SAAADI. The CDR3 spells CASSEQGSSYEQYF. The CDR3 coding sequence is TGTGCCAGCAGTGAACAGGGTAGCTCCTACGAGCAGTACTTC.

The chain recombines TRBV6-1 with TRBJ1-4; TRBD1 might be the D (5 bases). Trimming left V 1 base short and J 10 bases short, with 22 bases between. The CDR3 is 17 amino acids. Looked up from germline, CDR1 is MNHNS and CDR2 is SASEGT. The CDR3 bases are TGTGCCAGCAGTGAAGGGGGAGTAAGTCTCGCGCAGGGAAAACTGTTTTTT. It encodes CASSEGGVSLAQGKLFF.

This clonotype was recorded at least ten times. The chain has TRBV15 and TRBJ2-5; 9 bases line up with TRBD2. The germline CDR1 and CDR2 sequences are LNHNV and YYDKDF (reference sequence). CDR3 length: 14 residues. Trimming took 0 bases from V and 10 from J; bases not matched to a gene: 6. CDR3 loop: CATSRDHRLADQYF. The CDR3 DNA sequence: TGTGCCACCAGCAGAGATCACCGACTAGCGGACCAGTACTTC.

The chain carries TRBV12-3 or TRBV12-4 and TRBJ2-7; TRBD1 aligns across 9 bases. V gave up 7 bases and J gave up 7 bases; unmatched junction bases: 14. This CDR3 has 15 residues. DNA of the CDR3: TGTGCCAGCACATCCGGGACAGGGTGGATTGGGGAGCAGTACTTC. Translated, it gives CASTSGTGWIGEQYF.

This clonotype was picked up one time. The chain carries TRBV9 and TRBJ1-4; D is possibly TRBD1 (6 bases). Trimming removed 3 bases from V and 4 bases from J, with 13 bases in between. The CDR3 consists of 15 residues. Germline V gene data show CDR1 as SGDLS and CDR2 as YYNGEE. For the CDR3, the DNA is TGTGCCAGCAGCGCGCGGGGGGCCGGTAATGAAAAACTGTTTTTT. Translation: CASSARGAGNEKLFF.

This clonotype was found many times. The chain recombines TRBV10-3 with TRBJ1-6; D not certain. This CDR3 comprises 12 residues. Germline-derived CDR1 and CDR2 are ENHRY and SYGVKD. V lost 7 bases, J lost 8 bases, and 9 bases lay in between. CDR3 sequence reads: CAIKSADSPLHF. In DNA form, the CDR3 reads TGTGCCATCAAAAGTGCCGATTCACCCCTCCACTTT.

This clonotype turned up a few times. The rearrangement links TRBV20-1 to TRBJ2-5, with TRBD2 matching over 8 bases. V lost 5 bases and J lost 4; bases outside the gene matches: 6. Germline V CDR1 and CDR2: DFQATT, SNEGSKA (reference sequence). The CDR3 loop spans 13 amino acids. The CDR3 spells CSAPPGGSETQYF. The CDR3 DNA sequence: TGCAGTGCTCCCCCGGGGGGGTCAGAGACCCAGTACTTC.